The sample holds a few counts of the clone carrying this T cell receptor (beta chain). The source of the sample is a study of cytomegalovirus exposure and HLA in healthy donors. CDR3 length: 14 amino acids. From germline, CDR1 is SGHTA and CDR2 FQGNSA. Losses at the gene ends were 5 bases for V and 3 bases for J; bases not matched to a gene: 3. The PCR contained 60 Vbeta and 13 Jbeta primers. Some clones are missing from TCRdb's copy, which holds only in-frame ones; the method was immunoSEQ multiplex PCR. The table has approximately 150,000 clones, 81% seen once. The origin of this receptor is a woman aged 18-29 years in good health and CMV-seropositive. The sequenced material came from PBMCs. The rearrangement uses TRBV7-2 and TRBJ2-3; 9 bases line up with TRBD2. The CDR3 sequence is CASSQGLATDTQYF. DNA of the CDR3: TGTGCCAGCAGCCAGGGACTAGCAACAGATACGCAGTATTTT.